This is a list of T cell receptor beta chains from one sample in a study of blood T cell repertoires in COVID-19. Generated by immunoSEQ multiplex PCR, the TCRdb table keeps only in-frame clones and is missing some. This table holds some 49,000 clones, less than 85% found once. Sequencing was done on a sample of peripheral blood. Receptor source: a human donor in a cohort sampled during active COVID-19. Each CDR3 is given with its conserved first and last residue. The D gene is left open where the match is weak. Expanded clones get a size class; other rows say once, few or many, or leave the size out.

V	J	size	D	DNA	CDR3
TRBV19	TRBJ2-7	.	TRBD2	TGTGCCAGTAGTATCACTAGCGGGGCCACCTACGAGCAGTACTTC	CASSITSGATYEQYF
TRBV5-4	TRBJ2-3	.	.	TGTGCCAGCAGCTTGGTGCAGGGCCCAGATACGCAGTATTTT	CASSLVQGPDTQYF
TRBV5-8	TRBJ1-2	.	.	TGTGCCAGCAGCTCGTCCAGGGGACACTATGGCTACACCTTC	CASSSSRGHYGYTF
TRBV6-6	TRBJ1-2	.	.	TGTGCCAGCAGCCGCGGGACGTCCGATGGCTACACCTTC	CASSRGTSDGYTF
TRBV7-9	TRBJ2-7	.	.	TGTGCCAGCAGCTCGGACACGGTGTCCTACGAGCAGTACTTC	CASSSDTVSYEQYF
TRBV28	TRBJ1-2	once	.	TGTGCCAGCAGTTTAGTTCAGACTACTGGCTACACCTTC	CASSLVQTTGYTF
TRBV14	TRBJ2-7	.	TRBD1	TGTGCCAGCAGCTCACTGGACAGGGTGGACTACGAGCAGTACTTC	CASSSLDRVDYEQYF
TRBV6-5	TRBJ1-2	once	.	TGTGCCAGCAGTCGAACAGGGCTTGATGGCTACACCTTC	CASSRTGLDGYTF
TRBV4-1	TRBJ1-6	.	.	TGCGCCAGCAGCCTTCCGGGACAAAATTCACCCCTCCACTTT	CASSLPGQNSPLHF
TRBV7-9	TRBJ1-2	.	TRBD1	TGTGCCAGCAGCTTAGCAGGGGGCAACTATGGCTACACCTTC	CASSLAGGNYGYTF
TRBV6-2/TRBV6-3	TRBJ2-7	.	TRBD1	TGTGCCAGCAGCTTTACTACTAACAGGGGAGAGGATATTTACGAGCAGTACTTC	CASSFTTNRGEDIYEQYF
TRBV6-4	TRBJ2-3	.	TRBD2	TGTGCCAGCAGTCCGGCGTGGGCTAGCGGGGGGGCAAGTTTTCCTGATACGCAGTATTTT	CASSPAWASGGASFPDTQYF
TRBV28	TRBJ1-2	.	.	TGTGCCAGCAGTCCCCTCCATGGCTACACCTTC	CASSPLHGYTF
TRBV5-4	TRBJ2-7	.	.	TGTGCCAGCAGCCTAGAGACAGGAACCTACGAGCAGTACTTC	CASSLETGTYEQYF
TRBV25-1	TRBJ2-7	.	TRBD1	TGTGCCAGCAGGAGCCTAACGACAGGGGCCCCCTACGAGCAGTACTTC	CASRSLTTGAPYEQYF
TRBV6-2/TRBV6-3	TRBJ1-5	.	.	TGTGCCAGCAGTCGCGGGCAAGGACTCAATCAGCCCCAGCATTTT	CASSRGQGLNQPQHF
TRBV28	TRBJ2-7	.	TRBD1	TGTGCCAGCAGTACAGACCGGACAGGGCGCGAGCAGTACTTC	CASSTDRTGREQYF
TRBV19	TRBJ1-6	.	TRBD1	TGTGCCAGTAGTATAGCCGGGACAGTTAATTCACCCCTCCACTTT	CASSIAGTVNSPLHF
TRBV19	TRBJ1-6	.	.	TGTGCCAGTAGTAAGACAGGATACAATTCACCCCTCCACTTT	CASSKTGYNSPLHF
TRBV28	TRBJ2-5	.	.	TGTGCCAGCATCGACACCGGCCGCGAGACCCAGTACTTC	CASIDTGRETQYF